The 10 T cell receptor beta chains listed next were all sequenced from one sample in a study of cytomegalovirus exposure and HLA in healthy donors. Primers for the PCR totalled 60 Vbeta and 13 Jbeta. Libraries were prepared by immunoSEQ multiplex PCR; TCRdb keeps only in-frame clonotypes and omits some of them. The sample is made up of about 190,000 clones, and the top ten hold 0.75% to 1% of it. The specimen was PBMCs. These receptors all come from a woman younger than 45 in good health and CMV-seropositive.

This sequence joins TRBV7-9 and TRBJ2-5; 7 nucleotides match TRBD1. This CDR3 has 15 amino acids. With V trimmed by 2 bases and J by 4 bases, 7 bases remained unmatched. From germline, CDR1 is SEHNR and CDR2 FQNEAQ (reference sequence). The CDR3 reads CASSLSTGVLETQYF. The DNA for the CDR3 is TGTGCCAGCAGCTTAAGTACAGGGGTCTTAGAGACCCAGTACTTC.

The chain employs TRBV6-6 and TRBJ1-2, with 11 positions matching TRBD1. The CDR3 sequence is 16 residues long. Germline loops: CDR1 MNHNY, CDR2 SVGAGI (reference sequence). The ends lost 5 bases at V and 7 bases at J; junction bases unmatched: 12. The CDR3 reads CASSHPWTGGGVGYTF. CDR3 DNA sequence: TGTGCCAGCAGTCATCCTTGGACAGGGGGCGGAGTTGGCTACACCTTC.

This chain uses TRBV6-5 with TRBJ1-1; D is unclear. The CDR3 has 16 amino acids. Germline loops: CDR1 MNHEY, CDR2 SVGAGI. V gave up 1 base and J gave up 0 bases, with 12 bases separating them. The chain's CDR3 is CASSYFATPMNTEAFF. The CDR3 coding sequence is TGTGCCAGCAGTTACTTCGCAACTCCTATGAACACTGAAGCTTTCTTT.

This chain uses TRBV6-1 with TRBJ1-2; weak D call: TRBD1 (6 bases). The CDR3 spans 15 residues. CDR1 is MNHNS and CDR2 is SASEGT in the germline V gene. V dropped 3 bases and J dropped 4 bases, with 15 bases sitting between them. CDR3 amino acids: CASSEASGQSYGYTF. For the CDR3, the DNA is TGTGCCAGCAGTGAGGCTTCGGGACAAAGCTATGGCTACACCTTC.

CDR3 DNA sequence: TGTGCCAGCAGCGACGATATTCAGGGGGCGCGGGACTATGGCTACACCTTC. Encoded protein: CASSDDIQGARDYGYTF. The chain is built from TRBV9 and TRBJ1-2; 8 positions match TRBD1. Germline-derived CDR1 and CDR2 are SGDLS and YYNGEE. V trimming: 3 bases; J trimming: 3 bases; junction bases outside the gene matches: 13. This CDR3 region has 17 residues.

This chain uses TRBV5-4 with TRBJ2-5; 8 bases match TRBD2. The DNA end favors TRBJ2-7, so the J call may be wrong. The CDR3 extends over 15 amino acids. Germline CDR1 SGHNT, CDR2 YYREEE (reference sequence). The CDR3 region is CASSLAGGLNYEQYF. Here the CDR3 DNA reads TGTGCCAGCAGCTTGGCGGGAGGGTTAAACTACGAGCAGTACTTC.

This chain links TRBV28 with TRBJ1-3; D uncertain. Trimming removed 6 bases from V and 8 bases from J, with 8 bases in between. Germline V gene lookup returns CDR1 MDHEN and CDR2 SYDVKM. The CDR3 is 11 residues long. The CDR3 sequence: CASRQRDTIYF. The CDR3 DNA is TGTGCCAGCAGGCAGAGGGACACCATATATTTT.

V and J are TRBV6-6 and TRBJ1-2; 8 positions match TRBD1. Unmatched junction bases numbered 7, after V lost 2 bases and J lost 8 bases. Germline V gives CDR1 MNHNY, CDR2 SVGAGI (reference sequence). The CDR3 extends over 14 amino acids. This CDR3 is CASSYGQGGYGYTF. The CDR3, as DNA: TGTGCCAGCAGTTACGGACAGGGCGGGTACGGCTACACCTTC.

The V gene is TRBV27, the J gene TRBJ2-5; tentative D call: TRBD1 (6 bases). The end of the DNA aligns better with TRBJ2-7, so the J call may be wrong. The CDR3 runs to 16 residues. Germline CDR1 and CDR2: MNHEY and SMNVEV (reference sequence). The CDR3 DNA reads as TGTGCCAGCAGTTCCCCCAACGGAGCCAGGGGCTACGAGCAGTACTTC. This codes for CASSSPNGARGYEQYF.

CDR3 loop: CASSGAGVTGELFF. CDR3 nucleotide sequence: TGTGCCAGCAGCGGAGCGGGGGTAACCGGGGAGCTGTTTTTT. This chain uses TRBV9 with TRBJ2-2, with 8 bases that match TRBD2. J was trimmed by 5 bases and V by 3 bases; bases with no gene match: 3. Germline V lookup: CDR1 SGDLS, CDR2 YYNGEE. This CDR3 is 14 amino acids long. Supplemented by reference TRBV9 and TRBJ2-2, the full variable domain reads DSGVTQTPKHLITATGQRVTLRCSPRSGDLSVYWYQQSLDQGLQFLIQYYNGEERAKGNILERFSAQQFPDLHSELNLSSLELGDSALYFCASSGAGVTGELFFGEGSRLTVL.